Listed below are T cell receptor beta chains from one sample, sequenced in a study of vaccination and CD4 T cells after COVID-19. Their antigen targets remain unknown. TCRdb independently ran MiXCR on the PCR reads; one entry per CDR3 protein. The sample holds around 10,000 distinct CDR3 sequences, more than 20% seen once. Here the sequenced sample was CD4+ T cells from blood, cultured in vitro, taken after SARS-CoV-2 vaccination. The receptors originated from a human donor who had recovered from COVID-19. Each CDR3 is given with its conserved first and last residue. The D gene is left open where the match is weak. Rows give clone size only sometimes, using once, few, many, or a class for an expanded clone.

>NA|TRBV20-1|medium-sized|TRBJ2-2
TGCAGTGCTAGGACTGTGACCGGGGAGCTGTTTTTT
CSARTVTGELFF
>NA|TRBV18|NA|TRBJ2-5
TGTGCCAGCTCACCAGGGTCAGGGGAGACCCAGTACTTC
CASSPGSGETQYF
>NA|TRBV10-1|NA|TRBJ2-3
TGCGCCAGCAGTGAGCAGGGGAGTCATACGCAGTATTTT
CASSEQGSHTQYF
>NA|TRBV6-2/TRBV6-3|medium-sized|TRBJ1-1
TGTGCCAGCAGTGCCCAACCACAGGGTTCCACTGAAGCTTTCTTT
CASSAQPQGSTEAFF
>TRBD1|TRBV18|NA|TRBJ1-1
TGTGCCAGCTCCCTCGGACAGGGGGGCTTGTCTGAAGCTTTCTTT
CASSLGQGGLSEAFF
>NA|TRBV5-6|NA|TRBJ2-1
TGTGCCAGCAGCTTGTGGGGCGGCAATGAGCAGTTCTTC
CASSLWGGNEQFF
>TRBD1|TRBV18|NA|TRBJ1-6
TGTGCCAGCTCACCGTGGGACAGCAATTCACCCCTCCACTTT
CASSPWDSNSPLHF
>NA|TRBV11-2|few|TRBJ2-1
TGTGCCAGCAGCTTGGCTAGTCGCAATGAGCAGTTCTTC
CASSLASRNEQFF
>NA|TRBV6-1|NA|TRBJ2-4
TGTGCCAGCAGCAAAGGGGGTAGTTTGGGGCGGGGCAAAAACATTCAGTACTTC
CASSKGGSLGRGKNIQYF
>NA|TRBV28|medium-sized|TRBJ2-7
TGTGCCAGCAGTTTAACTCCTACCTACGAGCAGTACTTC
CASSLTPTYEQYF
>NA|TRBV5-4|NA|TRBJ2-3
TGTGCCAGCAGCTTCGCTAGCACAGATACGCAGTATTTT
CASSFASTDTQYF
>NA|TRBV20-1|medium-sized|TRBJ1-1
TGCAGTGCTCAACAAGTTGGGAAGGCGATGGCTGAAGCTTTCTTT
CSAQQVGKAMAEAFF
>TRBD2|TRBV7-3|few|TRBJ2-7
TGTGCCAGCAGCGATAGGACTAGCGGGATCTACGAGCAGTACTTC
CASSDRTSGIYEQYF
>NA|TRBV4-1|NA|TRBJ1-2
TGCGCCAGCAGCCAAAACCGGGACACGCAAAACTATGGCTACACCTTC
CASSQNRDTQNYGYTF
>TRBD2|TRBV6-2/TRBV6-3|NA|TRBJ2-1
TGTGCCAGGCCCGGGACTAGCGGGAGCTGTCGCCTTTACAATGAGCAGTTCTTC
CARPGTSGSCRLYNEQFF
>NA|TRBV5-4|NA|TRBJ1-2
TGTGCCAGCAGCTTTCTCCGGGGGTCAGGGGACCATGGCTACACCTTC
CASSFLRGSGDHGYTF
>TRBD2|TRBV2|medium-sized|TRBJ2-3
TGTGCCAGCAGGGGGACTAGGGAGAGCACAGATACGCAGTATTTT
CASRGTRESTDTQYF
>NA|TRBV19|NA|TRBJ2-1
TGTGCCAGTAGTATAAGACAGGCGGGGGAGCAGTTCTTC
CASSIRQAGEQFF
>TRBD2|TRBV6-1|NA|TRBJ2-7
TGTGCCAGCAGCTGGACTAGCGGGACCAGCTCCTACGAGCAGTACTTC
CASSWTSGTSSYEQYF
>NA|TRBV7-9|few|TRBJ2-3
TGTGCCAGCAGCTTGGGGAGCACAGATACGCAGTATTTT
CASSLGSTDTQYF
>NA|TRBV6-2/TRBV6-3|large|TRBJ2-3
TGTGCCAACCCAGGGGAGGGTCGGGCAGATACGCAGTATTTT
CANPGEGRADTQYF
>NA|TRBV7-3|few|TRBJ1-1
TGTGCCAGCAGTTCCCAGGGGACACTAAACACTGAAGCTTTCTTT
CASSSQGTLNTEAFF
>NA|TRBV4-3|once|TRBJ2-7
TGCGCCAGCAGCCAAGATAAGAACAGCCACTACGAGCAGTACTTC
CASSQDKNSHYEQYF
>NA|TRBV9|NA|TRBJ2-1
TGTGCCAGCAGCGTTGCTGCGGGGAACTCCTACAATGAGCAGTTCTTC
CASSVAAGNSYNEQFF
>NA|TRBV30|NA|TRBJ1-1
TGTGCCTGGAGTTCCTTGGGGTTTGTGAACACTGAAGCTTTCTTT
CAWSSLGFVNTEAFF
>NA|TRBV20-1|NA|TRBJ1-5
TGCAGTGCTCAAGACTATAGCAATCAGCCCCAGCATTTT
CSAQDYSNQPQHF
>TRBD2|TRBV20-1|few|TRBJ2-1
TGCAGTGCTACGGGACTAGCCAATTCGAATGAGCAGTTCTTC
CSATGLANSNEQFF
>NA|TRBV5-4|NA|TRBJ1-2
TGTGCCAGCAGTTCTTCCTTGACGCAAAACTATGGCTACACCTTC
CASSSSLTQNYGYTF
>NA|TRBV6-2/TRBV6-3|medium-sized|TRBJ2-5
TGTGCCAGCAGTTACCCCCAAGAGACCCAGTACTTC
CASSYPQETQYF
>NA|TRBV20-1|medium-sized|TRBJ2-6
TGCAGTGCTAGGCCGTTAGAGGATAGCTCTGGGGCCAACGTCCTGACTTTC
CSARPLEDSSGANVLTF
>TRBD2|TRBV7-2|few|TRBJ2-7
TGTGCCAGCAGCCAGAGGGGGGTTAGCGGGAGAGGATACGAGCAGTACTTC
CASSQRGVSGRGYEQYF